This T cell receptor beta chain derives from a study of blood T cell repertoires in COVID-19. Background on the study: Sources were T cells, B-cell-depleted T cells, or PBMCs; the material itself was cDNA or gDNA.

Participant age was about 18 to 100 years, and participants resided in roughly 25 US areas. Cohorts were determined from participant-reported clinical history. The repertoire was sequenced with immunoSEQ multiplex PCR; TCRdb's copy has only in-frame clones and lacks some. This sample has about 350,000 clones, with roughly 84% found just once. Trimming cost V 7 bases and J 3 bases; bases outside gene matches: 10. The CDR3 consists of 15 residues. Germline lookup yields CDR1 MNHEY and CDR2 SVGAGI. The clonotype was recovered from a woman aged 25-40 years who had recovered from COVID-19. Sequencing was carried out using PBMCs or T cells enriched from blood (not recorded which). The rearrangement uses TRBV6-5 and TRBJ1-1, with 8 positions matching TRBD1. CDR3 nucleotides: TGTGCCAGCATCTGGACAGGGTGGTCCGACACTGAAGCTTTCTTT. It is translated as CASIWTGWSDTEAFF.